One and the same sample provided the 17 T cell receptor beta chains below, sequenced in a study of blood T cell repertoires in COVID-19. Using immunoSEQ multiplex PCR, the repertoire was profiled, and TCRdb retains in-frame clones only, with some absent. The table shows roughly 190,000 clones, with over 75% occurring only once. The sequenced material came from peripheral blood. The receptors originated from a man in his fifties or sixties with acute or convalescent COVID-19.

This chain joins TRBV6-2 or TRBV6-3 and TRBJ1-2, with TRBD1 matching over 10 bases. Germline V CDR1 and CDR2: MNHEY, SVGEGT. The length of the CDR3 is 14 residues. V trimming: 5 bases; J trimming: 6 bases; junction bases outside the gene matches: 6. The CDR3 spells CASSNDRGLDGYTF. CDR3 bases: TGTGCCAGCAGTAACGACAGGGGGCTGGATGGCTACACCTTC.

The J gene is TRBJ2-1, the V gene TRBV10-3, with TRBD2 matching over 11 bases. Trimming took 5 bases from V and 7 from J; bases not matched to a gene: 7. This CDR3 is built from 15 residues. In germline, CDR1 is ENHRY, CDR2 SYGVKD. The CDR3 DNA reads TGTGCCATCAGTCCTACTAGCGGGAGTGATAATGAGCAGTTCTTC. This codes for CAISPTSGSDNEQFF.

This chain joins TRBV19 and TRBJ2-5; 12 positions match TRBD2. From germline, CDR1 is LNHDA and CDR2 SQIVND (reference sequence). V trimming: 3 bases; J trimming: 5 bases; junction bases outside the gene matches: 7. The CDR3 extends over 16 amino acids. The CDR3 spells CASSMGLAGFLETQYF. DNA of the CDR3: TGTGCCAGTAGTATGGGACTAGCGGGTTTTCTGGAGACCCAGTACTTC.

The V gene is TRBV18, the J gene TRBJ1-2; weak D call: TRBD1 (6 bases). The CDR3 sequence is 14 residues long. V lost 0 bases and J lost 6, with 11 bases in between. Per the germline V gene, CDR1 is KGHSH and CDR2 is LQKENI. CDR3 in amino acids: CASSPPSGDHGYTF. CDR3 DNA: TGTGCCAGCTCACCACCGTCAGGGGACCATGGCTACACCTTC.

The J gene is TRBJ1-1, the V gene TRBV7-2; 8 bases match TRBD1. Germline CDR1 is SGHTA and CDR2 is FQGNSA. The CDR3 extends over 14 amino acids. J lost 6 bases, V lost 3 bases, and 6 bases had no gene match. CDR3: CASSLDRVSAEAFF. The CDR3 bases are TGTGCCAGCAGCTTGGACAGGGTTTCTGCTGAAGCTTTCTTT.

The rearrangement uses TRBV27 and TRBJ2-3, with TRBD2 matching 7 bases. In germline, CDR1 is MNHEY, CDR2 SMNVEV (reference sequence). This CDR3 contains 15 residues. V was pared by 6 bases and J by 4 bases, with 10 bases of the junction left unmatched. The CDR3 region is CASRWGGSNADTQYF. Here the CDR3 DNA reads TGTGCCAGCAGATGGGGCGGGAGCAACGCAGATACGCAGTATTTT.

The chain couples TRBV6-2 or TRBV6-3 to TRBJ2-7; D is perhaps TRBD1 (5 bases). The CDR3 extends over 17 amino acids. Deletions cut 4 bases from V and 0 bases from J, with 19 bases between. Germline CDR1 and CDR2: MNHEY and SVGEGT. The DNA for the CDR3 is TGTGCCAGCAGTTTTTCAGGGATGTACGGCAGCTCCTACGAGCAGTACTTC. It codes for CASSFSGMYGSSYEQYF.

This chain joins TRBV4-1 and TRBJ1-5; 10 bases agree with TRBD1. The ends lost 6 bases at V and 5 bases at J; junction bases unmatched: 4. This CDR3 spans 14 amino acids. Germline CDR1 is MGHRA and CDR2 is YSYEKL. This CDR3 reads CASSPGQGDQPQHF. DNA of the CDR3: TGCGCCAGCAGTCCCGGACAGGGGGATCAGCCCCAGCATTTT.

This clone was detected only a few times. The chain employs TRBV29-1 and TRBJ2-3; 9 bases match TRBD2. Germline-derived CDR1 and CDR2 are SQVTM and ANQGSEA. With V trimmed by 2 bases and J by 3 bases, 3 bases remained unmatched. CDR3 size: 14 residues. The CDR3 region is CSVELSGGTDTQYF. The CDR3 DNA reads as TGCAGCGTTGAACTTAGCGGGGGTACAGATACGCAGTATTTT.

This chain joins TRBV7-8 and TRBJ2-5, with 8 positions matching TRBD1. Trimming at V came to 5 bases and at J to 6 bases, leaving 8 bases not matched to a gene. Germline loops: CDR1 SGHVS, CDR2 FQNEAQ. The CDR3 has 14 amino acids. The CDR3 DNA is TGTGCCAGCAGCCCCCGGACAGGGATAAAGACCCAGTACTTC. Its protein is CASSPRTGIKTQYF.

CDR3 protein: CASSLEDRGSYGYTF. The CDR3 DNA reads TGTGCCAGCAGCTTAGAGGACAGGGGTTCTTATGGCTACACCTTC. The V and J genes are TRBV7-9 and TRBJ1-2, with 9 bases identical to TRBD1. CDR1 is SEHNR and CDR2 is FQNEAQ in the germline V gene (reference sequence). This CDR3 has 15 amino acids. V lost 1 base and J lost 5; bases outside the gene matches: 5.

The rearrangement links TRBV28 to TRBJ2-1, with 9 bases aligning to TRBD2. This CDR3 is built from 16 residues. Germline CDR1 is MDHEN and CDR2 is SYDVKM. Trimming removed 4 bases from V and 2 bases from J; junction bases left unmatched: 6. CDR3 region: CASSSVAGETYNEQFF. The CDR3 DNA follows: TGTGCCAGCAGTTCGGTAGCGGGAGAAACCTACAATGAGCAGTTCTTC. Supplemented by reference TRBV28 and TRBJ2-1, the full variable domain reads DVKVTQSSRYLVKRTGEKVFLECVQDMDHENMFWYRQDPGLGLRLIYFSYDVKMKEKGDIPEGYSVSREKKERFSLILESASTNQTSMYLCASSSVAGETYNEQFFGPGTRLTVL.

The chain uses TRBV2 and TRBJ2-2, with D perhaps matching TRBD2 (5 bases). The CDR3 has 14 amino acids. Trimming stripped 4 bases from V and 4 bases from J, with 10 bases between. The germline V gene encodes CDR1 SNHLY and CDR2 FYNNEI. CDR3 sequence: CASSGWRATGELFF. CDR3 DNA: TGTGCCAGCAGTGGTTGGCGGGCCACCGGGGAGCTGTTTTTT.

This chain connects TRBV6-6 to TRBJ2-5; the match to TRBD1 covers 11 bases. There are 15 residues in the CDR3. Trimming cost V 4 bases and J 4 bases; bases outside gene matches: 5. The germline gives CDR1 MNHNY, CDR2 SVGAGI (reference sequence). The CDR3 bases are TGTGCCAGCAGTTCGGACAGGGGGCGCAGAGAGACCCAGTACTTC. This encodes CASSSDRGRRETQYF.

This clone was recorded only once. J is TRBJ2-7 and V is TRBV28; possible D gene TRBD2, 6 bases. Germline lookup yields CDR1 MDHEN and CDR2 SYDVKM. With 10 bases removed from V and 3 bases from J, the gap between germline ends came to 22 bases. CDR3 size: 15 residues. The CDR3 bases are TGTGCCACCCAACACGGGACTTCGCTGAACTACGAGCAGTACGTC. As protein: CATQHGTSLNYEQYV.

The chain couples TRBV6-5 to TRBJ1-2; possible D gene TRBD1, 5 bases. Germline assignment: CDR1 MNHEY and CDR2 SVGAGI. The CDR3 runs 15 residues. V gave up 0 bases and J gave up 1 base, with 9 bases separating them. The DNA for the CDR3 is TGTGCCAGCAGTTACTCGTATGACAGTAACTATGGCTACACCTTC. Its protein product is CASSYSYDSNYGYTF.

The genes are TRBV6-5 and TRBJ1-5, with D tentatively TRBD1 (6 bases). V was clipped by 2 bases and J by 1 base, with 6 bases between them. CDR1 is MNHEY and CDR2 is SVGAGI in the germline V gene. CDR3 length: 14 residues. The chain's CDR3 is CASSYGTSNQPQHF. CDR3 DNA sequence: TGTGCCAGCAGTTACGGGACAAGCAATCAGCCCCAGCATTTT.